The next 26 T cell receptor beta chains were all read from a single sample in a study of blood T cell repertoires in COVID-19. Only in-frame clones appear in the TCRdb table, and some are missing; sequencing was by immunoSEQ multiplex PCR. The sample includes around 99,000 clones, just over 90% seen only once; the top ten take roughly 1.2%. The sequenced material came from peripheral blood. These TCRs come from a woman aged 25 to 39 with acute or convalescent COVID-19.

The chain uses TRBV24-1 and TRBJ2-1; 12 bases map to TRBD2. The CDR3 is 14 residues long. CDR1 is KGHDR, CDR2 SFDVKD, per germline. With 7 bases clipped from V and 5 bases from J, the junction kept 2 bases outside the gene matches. The CDR3 DNA reads TGTGCCACCAGGGGACTAGCGGGCGACAATGAGCAGTTCTTC. Encoded protein: CATRGLAGDNEQFF.

V and J are TRBV30 and TRBJ2-7; 10 bases map to TRBD2. This CDR3 spans 15 amino acids. The ends lost 3 bases at V and 1 base at J; junction bases unmatched: 6. Per the germline V gene, CDR1 is GTSNPN and CDR2 is SVGIG (reference sequence). The CDR3 loop is CAWRRKLAGSYEQYF. DNA for the CDR3: TGTGCCTGGAGGAGAAAACTAGCGGGGTCCTACGAGCAGTACTTC.

The J gene is TRBJ1-2, the V gene TRBV12-3 or TRBV12-4, with D perhaps matching TRBD1 (5 bases). V lost 3 bases and J 1 base, leaving 6 bases between the germline ends. The CDR3 loop spans 13 amino acids. The CDR3 region has the DNA TGTGCCAGCAGTTTGGACAATAACTATGGCTACACCTTC. Its translation: CASSLDNNYGYTF.

The J gene is TRBJ1-4, the V gene TRBV28; D perhaps matches TRBD1 (6 bases). Germline V lookup: CDR1 MDHEN, CDR2 SYDVKM. V was shortened by 3 bases and J by 8 bases, with 19 bases between the two germline ends. There are 16 residues in the CDR3. In DNA form, the CDR3 reads TGTGCCAGCAGTTTGGCCCTACAGGGCCCTACAGAAAAACTGTTTTTT. Its protein product is CASSLALQGPTEKLFF.

The J gene is TRBJ1-5, the V gene TRBV6-5; the D gene is possibly TRBD1 (6 bases). The CDR3 totals 15 residues. Looked up from germline, CDR1 is MNHEY and CDR2 is SVGAGI. The ends were cut back, 6 bases at V and 4 bases at J, with 16 bases in the middle. The CDR3 here is CASRLQGSMNQPQHF. For the CDR3, the DNA is TGTGCCAGCAGGTTACAGGGAAGTATGAATCAGCCCCAGCATTTT.

This chain links TRBV13 with TRBJ2-3; 11 bases fit TRBD2. Germline loops: CDR1 PRHDT, CDR2 FYEKMQ (reference sequence). This CDR3 region has 18 residues. Unmatched junction bases numbered 10, after V lost 5 bases and J lost 0 bases. DNA for the CDR3: TGTGCCAGCAGCCGGGGGACTAGCGGAGGGGTTAGCACAGATACGCAGTATTTT. Its translation is CASSRGTSGGVSTDTQYF.

The chain joins TRBV15 to TRBJ2-1, with 9 bases identical to TRBD1. The ends lost 6 bases at V and 1 base at J; junction bases unmatched: 4. The germline gives CDR1 LNHNV, CDR2 YYDKDF (reference sequence). This CDR3 has 15 residues. DNA of the CDR3: TGTGCCACCAGTGACGGACAGGGGTCCTACAATGAGCAGTTCTTC. Its protein product is CATSDGQGSYNEQFF.

As DNA, the CDR3 is TGTGCCAGCAGTTATCCGTATAGCAATCAGCCCCAGCATTTT. Residues: CASSYPYSNQPQHF. The chain links TRBV28 to TRBJ1-5; no clear D. The CDR3 sequence is 14 residues long. V dropped 4 bases and J dropped 0 bases, with 7 bases sitting between them. Germline assignment: CDR1 MDHEN and CDR2 SYDVKM.

V is TRBV7-6 and J is TRBJ2-7; D not resolved. The V gene lost 7 bases and the J gene lost 3 bases, with 16 bases spanning the gap. Germline CDR1 SGHVS, CDR2 FNYEAQ. The CDR3 has 14 amino acids. The CDR3 is CASTPTPSHYEQYF. CDR3 DNA sequence: TGTGCCAGCACCCCGACACCGTCGCACTACGAGCAGTACTTC.

The chain is built from TRBV10-2 and TRBJ2-7; a possible D gene is TRBD2 (6 bases). The germline V gene has CDR1 WSHSY and CDR2 SAAADI. V lost 3 bases and J lost 3, with 12 bases in between. The CDR3 runs 14 residues. CDR3 nucleotides: TGCGCCAGCAGTGAAGGCGGGAACCTCTACGAGCAGTACTTC. Its translation: CASSEGGNLYEQYF.

The chain uses TRBV7-9 and TRBJ2-7; 7 bases fit TRBD1. The CDR3 spans 13 residues. Germline assignment: CDR1 SEHNR and CDR2 FQNEAQ (reference sequence). Losses at the gene ends were 1 base for V and 4 bases for J; bases not matched to a gene: 1. The CDR3 nucleotides are TGTGCCAGCAGCTTAGGGACAGGATACGAGCAGTACTTC. It yields the protein CASSLGTGYEQYF. Drawing the rest from reference TRBV7-9 and TRBJ2-7, the complete variable domain is DTGVSQNPRHKITKRGQNVTFRCDPISEHNRLYWYRQTLGQGPEFLTYFQNEAQLEKSRLLSDRFSAERPKGSFSTLEIQRTEQGDSAMYLCASSLGTGYEQYFGPGTRLTVT.

Only one count was recorded for this clone. The chain has TRBV5-8 and TRBJ1-2, with D perhaps TRBD1 (5 bases). The V and J ends lost 6 bases and 3 bases respectively, with 12 bases between them. CDR1 SGHTS and CDR2 YDEGEE come from the germline V gene. CDR3 length equals 13 residues. The CDR3 DNA follows: TGTGCCAGCACCCTGTGGGGCGACTATGGCTACACCTTC. This translates into CASTLWGDYGYTF.

The chain uses TRBV10-2 and TRBJ2-4; the D is unclear. Looked up from germline, CDR1 is WSHSY and CDR2 is SAAADI. V lost 7 bases, J lost 2 bases, and 12 bases lay in between. CDR3 length equals 14 residues. The CDR3: CASTPPATKNIQYF. CDR3 in DNA: TGCGCCAGCACTCCGCCAGCGACCAAAAACATTCAGTACTTC.

This chain links TRBV11-2 with TRBJ2-3; TRBD2 matches 11 bases. Germline V CDR1 and CDR2: SGHAT, FQNNGV. Unmatched junction bases numbered 1, after V lost 3 bases and J lost 2 bases. The CDR3 is made up of 15 amino acids. CDR3 nucleotides: TGTGCCAGCAGCTTTAGCGGGGGGGCCACAGATACGCAGTATTTT. As protein: CASSFSGGATDTQYF.

The chain joins TRBV9 to TRBJ2-7; 12 bases are shared with TRBD2. The germline V gene encodes CDR1 SGDLS and CDR2 YYNGEE. The CDR3 is made up of 15 amino acids. V lost 1 base to trimming and J lost 3 bases; unmatched junction nucleotides: 2. CDR3 bases: TGTGCCAGCAGCGTAAGGACTAGCGGGAACTACGAGCAGTACTTC. It encodes CASSVRTSGNYEQYF.

The rearrangement joins TRBV7-9 to TRBJ2-1; D is perhaps TRBD2 (6 bases). The V end lost 3 bases, the J end lost 5 bases, and 17 bases lay between the germline ends. The germline gives CDR1 SEHNR, CDR2 FQNEAQ (reference sequence). The CDR3 loop spans 16 amino acids. CDR3 bases: TGTGCCAGCAGCTTCCGAACCTCTAGCGTGGACAATGAGCAGTTCTTC. This sequence encodes CASSFRTSSVDNEQFF.

V and J are TRBV19 and TRBJ2-3; TRBD2 is a possible D gene (6 bases). Trimming pared 5 bases from V and 3 bases from J, leaving 15 bases between. The CDR3 has 15 residues. In germline, CDR1 is LNHDA, CDR2 SQIVND (reference sequence). The CDR3 DNA sequence: TGTGCCAGTAGTCCTTCTGGGGGGTGGACAGATACGCAGTATTTT. Translated: CASSPSGGWTDTQYF.

The rearrangement links TRBV28 to TRBJ1-5; tentative D call: TRBD1 (5 bases). V lost 8 bases and J 3 bases, leaving 20 bases between the germline ends. Germline lookup yields CDR1 MDHEN and CDR2 SYDVKM. This CDR3 region has 16 residues. This CDR3 reads CASLPMGEGVNQPQHF. CDR3 sequence (DNA): TGTGCCAGCCTTCCAATGGGGGAGGGAGTCAATCAGCCCCAGCATTTT.

The chain combines TRBV3-1 (or the pseudogene TRBV3-2) with TRBJ2-5; the D gene is possibly TRBD2 (5 bases). The V gene lost 0 bases and the J gene lost 3 bases, with 11 bases spanning the gap. CDR1 and CDR2 from the germline V gene are LGHDT and YNNKEL (reference sequence). There are 15 residues in the CDR3. The DNA for the CDR3 is TGTGCCAGCAGCCAAGATCGGGGTGGGAAAGAGACCCAGTACTTC. This sequence encodes CASSQDRGGKETQYF.

This chain joins TRBV18 and TRBJ1-1, with D possibly TRBD1 on 5 matching bases. V was cut by 3 bases and J by 9 bases, with 23 bases left in between. The CDR3 extends over 16 amino acids. Germline values: CDR1 KGHSH, CDR2 LQKENI. The DNA of the CDR3 is TGTGCCAGCTCACCGGTTCGCAGGGAGGGCGCGGTGAAAGCTTTCTTT. Its translation: CASSPVRREGAVKAFF.

The chain couples TRBV25-1 to TRBJ2-1; D is perhaps TRBD1 (6 bases). The V end was cut by 2 bases, the J end by 4 bases, with 9 bases between. The CDR3 length is 14 residues. Germline CDR1 is MGHDK and CDR2 is SYGVNS. The CDR3 here is CASSEPGTYNEQFF. DNA of the CDR3: TGTGCCAGCAGTGAACCCGGGACATACAATGAGCAGTTCTTC. The entire variable domain, with the rest obtained from reference TRBV25-1 and TRBJ2-1, is as follows: EADIYQTPRYLVIGTGKKITLECSQTMGHDKMYWYQQDPGMELHLIHYSYGVNSTEKGDLSSESTVSRIRTEHFPLTLESARPSHTSQYLCASSEPGTYNEQFFGPGTRLTVL.

The chain recombines TRBV5-1 with TRBJ1-1; possible D gene TRBD1, 6 bases. The length of the CDR3 is 15 residues. CDR1 and CDR2 from the germline V gene are SGHRS and YFSETQ. Trimming removed 4 bases from V and 3 bases from J, with 16 bases in between. DNA for the CDR3: TGCGCCAGCAGCAATGGGGGCTATGAATACACTGAAGCTTTCTTT. Amino acid sequence: CASSNGGYEYTEAFF.

The rearrangement joins TRBV11-2 to TRBJ1-3; D is unclear. In germline, CDR1 is SGHAT, CDR2 FQNNGV. Deletions cut 7 bases from V and 0 bases from J, with 19 bases between. CDR3 length equals 17 residues. The CDR3 nucleotides are TGTGCCAGCACCTCCCGAGGAGGCGCCCACTCTGGAAACACCATATATTTT. Its translation is CASTSRGGAHSGNTIYF.

V and J are TRBV7-2 and TRBJ1-4; D is undetermined. The germline V gene encodes CDR1 SGHTA and CDR2 FQGNSA. Trimming pared 5 bases from V and 6 bases from J, leaving 16 bases between. The CDR3 has 15 amino acids. The CDR3 DNA follows: TGTGCCAGCAGCCAAGTTTGGGCAGTCGATGAAAAACTGTTTTTT. It is translated as CASSQVWAVDEKLFF. The variable domain in full, completed from reference TRBV7-2 and TRBJ1-4, reads GAGVSQSPSNKVTEKGKDVELRCDPISGHTALYWYRQSLGQGLEFLIYFQGNSAPDKSGLPSDRFSAERTGGSVSTLTIQRTQQEDSAVYLCASSQVWAVDEKLFFGSGTQLSVL.

The chain employs TRBV11-3 and TRBJ1-2; TRBD1 is a possible D gene (6 bases). The germline V gene has CDR1 SGHNT and CDR2 YENEEA. This CDR3 has 14 residues. V lost 8 bases and J 0 bases, leaving 13 bases between the germline ends. The CDR3 reads CASGPTGTNYGYTF. The CDR3 DNA reads as TGTGCCAGCGGACCGACAGGAACTAACTATGGCTACACCTTC.

DNA of the CDR3: TGTGCCAGCATTCATGACAGGGGGTCCGGAGATACGCAGTATTTT. It codes for CASIHDRGSGDTQYF. The V and J genes are TRBV28 and TRBJ2-3, with 9 bases aligning to TRBD1. Germline V lookup: CDR1 MDHEN, CDR2 SYDVKM. This CDR3 comprises 15 residues. V trimming: 7 bases; J trimming: 5 bases; junction bases outside the gene matches: 10.